This TCR beta chain was found in a study of CD8+ T cells in alopecia areata. About the research overall: Those patients who were treated received oral tofacitinib, which was given at 5 to 10 mg twice daily for moderate-to-severe alopecia areata. General observations from the study: Because of a solitary nonresponder, the connection of baseline CD8+ expansion to response stays uncertain. Sharing of TCRs across patients appeared less clear than in mice, possibly for HLA-related reasons.

Treatment defined: oral pan-JAK inhibitor, 5-10 mg twice daily. About this clone: Its specificity is unknown.

cDNA prepared by RNA extraction and subsequent reverse transcription served as the template for sequencing. The data were produced by immunoSEQ multiplex PCR, yet TCRdb's version contains in-frame clones alone and is incomplete. Of roughly 100,000 clones in the sample, about nine tenths are singletons; the top ten hold 11%. Germline assignment: CDR1 SGHAT and CDR2 FQNNGV. Trimming removed 1 base from V and 4 bases from J, with 11 bases in between. CDR3 size: 14 residues. This sequence joins TRBV11-2 and TRBJ2-7, with D uncertain. This receptor was obtained from a human donor with alopecia areata. Sequences were derived from CD8+ T cells sorted from blood, sampled at week 34, from a patient treated with tofacitinib. Written as DNA, the CDR3 is TGTGCCAGCAGCTTAGGTGGCGATTTGTACGAGCAGTACTTC. Amino acid sequence: CASSLGGDLYEQYF.